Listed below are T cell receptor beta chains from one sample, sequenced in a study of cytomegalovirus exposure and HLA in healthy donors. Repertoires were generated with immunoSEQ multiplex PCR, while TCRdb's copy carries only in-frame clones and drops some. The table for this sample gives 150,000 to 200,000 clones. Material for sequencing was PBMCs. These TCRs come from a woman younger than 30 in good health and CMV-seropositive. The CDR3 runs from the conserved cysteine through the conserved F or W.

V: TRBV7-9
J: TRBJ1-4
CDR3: CASSPTLGQGEKLFF

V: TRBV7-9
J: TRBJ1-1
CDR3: CASSPGTAINTEAFF

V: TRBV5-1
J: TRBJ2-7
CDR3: CASSFAYLGLAPYEQYF

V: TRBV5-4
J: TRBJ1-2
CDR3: CASTLQGRKSYGYTF

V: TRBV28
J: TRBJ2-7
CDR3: CASSFGAATYEQYF

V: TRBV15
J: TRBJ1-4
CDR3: CATSRGGYNEKLFF

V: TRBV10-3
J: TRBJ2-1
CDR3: CAISGGRAYNEQFF

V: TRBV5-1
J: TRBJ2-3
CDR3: CASSLSAGGSDTQYF

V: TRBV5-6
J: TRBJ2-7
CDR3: CASSLELAGNYEQYF

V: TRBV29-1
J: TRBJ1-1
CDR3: CSVEPTPEGAFF

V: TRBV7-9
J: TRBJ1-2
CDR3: CASSLGQSYGYTF

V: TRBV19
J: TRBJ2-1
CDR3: CASSIEVGANHYNEQFF

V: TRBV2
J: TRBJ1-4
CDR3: CASSEADYVSEKLFF

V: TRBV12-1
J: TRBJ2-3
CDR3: CASSYLSGRVSTDTQYF

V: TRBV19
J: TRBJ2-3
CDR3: CASSIRGGKADTQYF

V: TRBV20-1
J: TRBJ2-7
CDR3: CSARQGFEQYF

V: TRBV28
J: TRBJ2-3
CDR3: CASRLRGTSGHTDTQYF

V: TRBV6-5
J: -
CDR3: CASRLAGPGDYEQYF

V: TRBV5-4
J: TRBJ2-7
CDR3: CASSSRTAIYEQYF

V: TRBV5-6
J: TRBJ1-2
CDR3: CASSLVQEEGYGYTF

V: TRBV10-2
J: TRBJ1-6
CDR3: CASGRMGGGSPLHF

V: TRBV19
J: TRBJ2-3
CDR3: CATGLAGVDTQYF

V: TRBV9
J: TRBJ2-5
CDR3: CASSVTASGGAGETQYF

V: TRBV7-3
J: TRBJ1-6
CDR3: CASSPKTGVNSYNSPLHF

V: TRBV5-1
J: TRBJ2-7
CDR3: CASSLHSGLTYEQYF

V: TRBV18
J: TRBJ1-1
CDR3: CASSGGAPEAFF

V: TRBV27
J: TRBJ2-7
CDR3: CASSLYDTSYEQYF

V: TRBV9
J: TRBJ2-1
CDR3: CASSVQTGDDNEQFF

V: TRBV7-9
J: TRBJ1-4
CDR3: CASSLAGGGEKLFF

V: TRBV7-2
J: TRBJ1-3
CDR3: CASSSGQGNTIYF

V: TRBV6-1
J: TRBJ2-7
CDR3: CASSDRGLAGLSSYEQYF

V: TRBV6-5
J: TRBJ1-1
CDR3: CASSRTLQLEAFF

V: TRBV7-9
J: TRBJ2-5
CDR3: CASSQVGAQETQYF

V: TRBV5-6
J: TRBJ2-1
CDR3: CASSLGSGGEQFF

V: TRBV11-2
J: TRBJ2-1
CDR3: CASIRRGEQFF

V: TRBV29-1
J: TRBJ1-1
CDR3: CSVEDRLQGTEAFF

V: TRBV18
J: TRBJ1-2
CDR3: CASSPQDRTNYGYTF

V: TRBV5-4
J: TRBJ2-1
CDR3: CASSQTGRHGDNEQFF

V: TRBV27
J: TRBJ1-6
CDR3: CASSPLDRGRFSPLHF

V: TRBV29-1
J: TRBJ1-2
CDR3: CSVQQGNYGYTF

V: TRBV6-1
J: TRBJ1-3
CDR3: CASSVGSTIYF

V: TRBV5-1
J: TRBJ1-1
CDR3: CASSVLYGAEAFF

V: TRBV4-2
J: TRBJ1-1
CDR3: CASSQDNTGASEAFF

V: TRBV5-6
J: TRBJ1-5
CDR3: CASSSIGQGDQPQHF

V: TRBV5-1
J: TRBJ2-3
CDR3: CASSLGTGTDTQYF

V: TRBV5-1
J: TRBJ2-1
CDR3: CASRDGQGLSYNEQFF

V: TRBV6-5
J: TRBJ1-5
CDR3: CASSRGQGGDQPQHF

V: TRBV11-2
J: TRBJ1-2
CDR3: CASSLSDNYGYTF

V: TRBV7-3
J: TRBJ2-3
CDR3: CASSPTGTITDTQYF

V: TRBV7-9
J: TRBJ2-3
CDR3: CASSFAGATDTQYF

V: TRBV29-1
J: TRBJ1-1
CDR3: CSGEREIGTEAFF

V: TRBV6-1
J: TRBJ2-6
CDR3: CASSARRAGANVLTF

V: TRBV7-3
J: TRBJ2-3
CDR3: CASSLITSTDTQYF

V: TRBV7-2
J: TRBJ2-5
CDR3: CASSSQGLGETQYF

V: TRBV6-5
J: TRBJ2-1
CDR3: CASSQGLAGNNEQFF

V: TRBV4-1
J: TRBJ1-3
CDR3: CASSQEGGGFLSGNTIYF

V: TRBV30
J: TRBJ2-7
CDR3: CAWSVRPQASSYEQYF